This TCR beta chain comes out of a study of beta chain features in type 1 diabetes. Regarding the study as a whole: VDJ junctions from type 1 diabetes patients carried fewer insertions and larger deletions. All four CD4+ subsets from Type 1 diabetes patients carried moderately but significantly shorter TCRB CDR3s.

The germline V gene has CDR1 MNHEY and CDR2 SVGAGI. The V and J ends lost 9 bases and 1 base respectively, with 6 bases between them. The CDR3 extends over 11 amino acids. About this clone: The target antigen is unknown.

Expressed TCRB transcripts were sequenced because the entire RNA isolate underwent reverse transcription. Produced via immunoSEQ multiplex PCR; TCRdb's table is partial and in-frame only. Of 200,000 to 250,000 clones listed, about 11% are singletons. The origin of this receptor is a man between 18 and 35 years old in good health. The chain employs TRBV6-5 and TRBJ1-1; no clear D. Sequencing input: central memory CD4+ T cells from blood. As DNA, the CDR3 is TGTGCCAGTCACAGGAACACTGAAGCTTTCTTT. Protein product: CASHRNTEAFF.